These 4 T cell receptor beta chains were all obtained from the same sample, sequenced in a study of T-cell reconstitution after alpha-beta-depleted transplantation in children. TCRbeta library construction was performed incorporating unique molecular identifiers. One entry per CDR3 protein results from TCRdb running MiXCR on the PCR reads. The sample carries around 530,000 distinct CDR3 sequences, 32% recorded once. Sequenced material: PBMCs from the stem cell graft donor, taken from the stem cell graft. All receptors derive from a human donor who donated a stem cell graft to a child with aplastic anemia.

The chain links TRBV20-1 to TRBJ2-4; 13 positions match TRBD2. Germline V gives CDR1 DFQATT, CDR2 SNEGSKA (reference sequence). With 6 bases clipped from V and 15 bases from J, the junction kept 20 bases outside the gene matches. The CDR3 has 16 amino acids. DNA of the CDR3: TGCAGTGCGCTACCAACTAGCGGGAGGGCCGTGCGAAATATGTACTTC. Protein product: CSALPTSGRAVRNMYF.

V is TRBV20-1 and J is TRBJ2-5; TRBD2 matches at 12 bases. Germline trimming cut 5 bases from V and 3 bases from J; bases unmatched to any gene: 4. The CDR3 runs 14 residues. Germline V gene lookup returns CDR1 DFQATT and CDR2 SNEGSKA (reference sequence). The CDR3 DNA follows: TGCAGTGCTTGGAGGACTAGCGGGGAAGAGACCCAGTACTTC. It yields the protein CSAWRTSGEETQYF.

This chain links TRBV5-1 with TRBJ1-4; D unresolved. V was pared by 0 bases and J by 0 bases, with 9 bases between. The CDR3 contains 16 residues. Looked up from germline, CDR1 is SGHRS and CDR2 is YFSETQ. CDR3 coding DNA: TGCGCCAGCAGCTTGGATGGTCAGACAACTAATGAAAAACTGTTTTTT. This sequence encodes CASSLDGQTTNEKLFF.

The chain couples TRBV28 to TRBJ2-3; 9 bases line up with TRBD2. Losses at the gene ends were 8 bases for V and 3 bases for J; bases not matched to a gene: 15. This CDR3 has 17 residues. Germline CDR1 is MDHEN and CDR2 is SYDVKM. CDR3 residues: CASFSVAGEKITDTQYF. Here the CDR3 DNA reads TGTGCCAGCTTTTCCGTAGCGGGAGAGAAGATTACAGATACGCAGTATTTT.